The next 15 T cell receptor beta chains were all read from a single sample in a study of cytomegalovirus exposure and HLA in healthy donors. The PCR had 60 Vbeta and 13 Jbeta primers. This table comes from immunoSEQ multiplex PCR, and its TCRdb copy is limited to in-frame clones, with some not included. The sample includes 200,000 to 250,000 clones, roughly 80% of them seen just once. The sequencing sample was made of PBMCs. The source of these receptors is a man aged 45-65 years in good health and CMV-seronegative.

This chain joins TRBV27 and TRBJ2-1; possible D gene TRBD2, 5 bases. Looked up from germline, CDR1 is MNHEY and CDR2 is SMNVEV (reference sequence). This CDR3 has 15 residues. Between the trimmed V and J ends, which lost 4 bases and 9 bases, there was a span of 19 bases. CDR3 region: CASSSKPGRGSEQFF. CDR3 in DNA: TGTGCCAGCAGTTCAAAACCCGGCCGAGGGAGTGAGCAGTTCTTC.

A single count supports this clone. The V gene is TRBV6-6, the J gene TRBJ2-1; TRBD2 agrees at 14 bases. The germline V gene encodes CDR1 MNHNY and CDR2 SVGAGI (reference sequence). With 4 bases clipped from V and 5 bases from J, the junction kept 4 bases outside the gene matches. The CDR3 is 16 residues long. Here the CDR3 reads CASSWTSGRRDNEQFF. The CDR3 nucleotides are TGTGCCAGCAGTTGGACTAGCGGGAGGAGGGACAATGAGCAGTTCTTC.

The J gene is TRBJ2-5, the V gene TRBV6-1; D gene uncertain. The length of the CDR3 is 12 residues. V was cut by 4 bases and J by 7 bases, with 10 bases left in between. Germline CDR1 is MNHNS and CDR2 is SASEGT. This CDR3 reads CASSGGSWTQYF. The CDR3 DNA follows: TGTGCCAGCAGTGGCGGTTCGTGGACCCAGTACTTC.

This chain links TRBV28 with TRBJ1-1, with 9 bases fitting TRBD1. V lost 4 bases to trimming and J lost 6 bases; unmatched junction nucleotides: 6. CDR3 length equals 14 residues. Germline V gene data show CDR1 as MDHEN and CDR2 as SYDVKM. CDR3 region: CASSSGQGWAEAFF. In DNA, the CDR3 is TGTGCCAGCAGTTCGGGACAGGGTTGGGCTGAAGCTTTCTTT. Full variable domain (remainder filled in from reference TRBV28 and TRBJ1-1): DVKVTQSSRYLVKRTGEKVFLECVQDMDHENMFWYRQDPGLGLRLIYFSYDVKMKEKGDIPEGYSVSREKKERFSLILESASTNQTSMYLCASSSGQGWAEAFFGQGTRLTVV.

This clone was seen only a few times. The CDR3 sequence is CASRGGGQYNSPLHF. The CDR3, as DNA: TGTGCCAGCAGGGGTGGGGGACAGTATAATTCACCCCTCCACTTT. The chain carries TRBV6-1 and TRBJ1-6, with 7 bases lining up with TRBD1. This CDR3 contains 15 residues. Germline CDR1 MNHNS, CDR2 SASEGT. V was clipped by 6 bases and J by 4 bases; unmatched bases: 6.

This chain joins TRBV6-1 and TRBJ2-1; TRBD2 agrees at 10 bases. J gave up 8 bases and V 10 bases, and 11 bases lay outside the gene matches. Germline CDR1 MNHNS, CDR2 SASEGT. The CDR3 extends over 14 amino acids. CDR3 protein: CATRDSGRRHEQFF. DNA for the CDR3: TGTGCCACTCGGGATAGCGGGAGGAGGCATGAGCAGTTCTTC.

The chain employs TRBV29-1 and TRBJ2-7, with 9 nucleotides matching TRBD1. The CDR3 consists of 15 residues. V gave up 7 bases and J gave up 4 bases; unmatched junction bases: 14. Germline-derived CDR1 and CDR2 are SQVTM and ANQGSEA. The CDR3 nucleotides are TGCAGCGCCACAGGGAACGGACAGGGGAAATACGAGCAGTACTTC. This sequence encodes CSATGNGQGKYEQYF.

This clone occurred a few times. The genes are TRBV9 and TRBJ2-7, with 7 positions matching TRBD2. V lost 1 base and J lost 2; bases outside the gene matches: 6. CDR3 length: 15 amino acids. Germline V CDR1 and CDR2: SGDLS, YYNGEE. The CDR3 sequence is CASSVSSGTTYEQYF. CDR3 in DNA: TGTGCCAGCAGCGTATCAAGCGGGACTACCTACGAGCAGTACTTC.

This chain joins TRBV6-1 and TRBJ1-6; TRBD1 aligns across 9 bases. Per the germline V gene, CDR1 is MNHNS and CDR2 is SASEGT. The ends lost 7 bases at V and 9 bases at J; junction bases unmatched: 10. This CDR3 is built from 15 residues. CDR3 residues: CASIPGGTGRSPLHF. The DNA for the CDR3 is TGTGCCAGCATCCCCGGGGGGACAGGGCGTTCACCCCTCCACTTT.

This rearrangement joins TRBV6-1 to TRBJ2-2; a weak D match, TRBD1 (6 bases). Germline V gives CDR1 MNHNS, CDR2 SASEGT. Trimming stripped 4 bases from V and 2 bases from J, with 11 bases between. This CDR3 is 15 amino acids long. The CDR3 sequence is CASSVGQPNTGELFF. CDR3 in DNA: TGTGCCAGCAGTGTCGGACAGCCCAACACCGGGGAGCTGTTTTTT.

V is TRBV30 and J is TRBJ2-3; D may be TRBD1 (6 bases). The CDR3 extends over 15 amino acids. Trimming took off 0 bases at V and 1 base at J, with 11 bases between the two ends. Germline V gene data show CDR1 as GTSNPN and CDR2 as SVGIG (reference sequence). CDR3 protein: CAWSVAGGGTDTQYF. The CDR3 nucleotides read TGTGCCTGGAGTGTGGCTGGGGGCGGCACAGATACGCAGTATTTT.

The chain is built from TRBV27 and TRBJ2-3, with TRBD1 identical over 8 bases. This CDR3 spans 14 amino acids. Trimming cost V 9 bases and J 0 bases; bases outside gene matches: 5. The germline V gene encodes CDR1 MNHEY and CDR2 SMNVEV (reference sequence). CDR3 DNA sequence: TGTGCCAGACCGGGACAGGTTAGCACAGATACGCAGTATTTT. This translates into CARPGQVSTDTQYF.

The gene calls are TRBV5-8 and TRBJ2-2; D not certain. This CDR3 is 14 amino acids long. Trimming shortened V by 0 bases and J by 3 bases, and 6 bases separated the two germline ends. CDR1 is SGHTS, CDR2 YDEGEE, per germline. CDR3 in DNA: TGTGCCAGCAGCTTGGGTCCCTACACCGGGGAGCTGTTTTTT. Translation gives CASSLGPYTGELFF. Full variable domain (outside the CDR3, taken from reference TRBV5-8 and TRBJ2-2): EAGVTQSPTHLIKTRGQQATLRCSPISGHTSVYWYQQALGLGLQFLLWYDEGEERNRGNFPPRFSGRQFPNYSSELNVNALELEDSALYLCASSLGPYTGELFFGEGSRLTVL.

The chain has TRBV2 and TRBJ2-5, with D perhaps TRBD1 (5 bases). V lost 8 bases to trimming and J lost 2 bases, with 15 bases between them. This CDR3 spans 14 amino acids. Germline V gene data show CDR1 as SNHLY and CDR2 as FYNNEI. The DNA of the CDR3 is TGTGCCAGCCCCCTATTAGGGGTTCAAGAGACCCAGTACTTC. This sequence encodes CASPLLGVQETQYF.

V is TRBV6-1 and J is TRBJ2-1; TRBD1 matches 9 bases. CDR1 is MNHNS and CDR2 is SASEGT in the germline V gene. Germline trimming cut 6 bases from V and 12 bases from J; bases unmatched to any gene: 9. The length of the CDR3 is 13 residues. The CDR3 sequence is CASSLTGGVRQFF. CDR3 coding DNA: TGTGCCAGCAGCCTGACAGGGGGAGTAAGGCAGTTCTTC.